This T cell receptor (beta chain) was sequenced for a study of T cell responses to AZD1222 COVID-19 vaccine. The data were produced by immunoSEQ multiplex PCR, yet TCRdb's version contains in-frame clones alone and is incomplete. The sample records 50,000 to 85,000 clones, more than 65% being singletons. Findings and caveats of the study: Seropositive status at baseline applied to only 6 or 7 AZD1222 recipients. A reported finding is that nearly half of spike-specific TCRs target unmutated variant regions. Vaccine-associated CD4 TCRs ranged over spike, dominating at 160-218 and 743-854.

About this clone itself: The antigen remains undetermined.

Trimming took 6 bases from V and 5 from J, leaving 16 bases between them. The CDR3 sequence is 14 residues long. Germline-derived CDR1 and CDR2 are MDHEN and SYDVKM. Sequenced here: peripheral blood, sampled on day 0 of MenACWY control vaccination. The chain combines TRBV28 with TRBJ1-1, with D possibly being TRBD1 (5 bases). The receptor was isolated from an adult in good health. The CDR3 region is CASRSEGFGTEAFF. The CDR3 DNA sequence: TGTGCCAGCAGATCTGAGGGGTTCGGTACTGAAGCTTTCTTT.